This T cell receptor beta chain came from a study of identical twins (TCRdb year 2016). General notes on the study: To test whether fetal clonotypes persist, this study deep-sequenced TCR alpha and beta repertoires from monozygotic twins, from unrelated adults of various ages, and from cord blood. Replicate twin experiments were performed at different times using different library preparation protocols to rule out contamination. General findings and caveats noted by the study authors: Fewer insertions were carried by abundant cord blood beta clonotypes, a similar but weaker trend appeared in young adult naive repertoires, and no such trend appeared in memory repertoires. Out-of-frame TCR alpha sharing in monozygotic twins was systematically underestimated by recombination models, whereas sharing between unrelated individuals was in agreement with the recombination models. Because the same donors could not be followed over many years, the conclusions relied on cross-sectional statistical analysis. Zero-insertion analyses could be partly confounded by invariant T cells such as MAIT and iNKT, although diverse VJ usage argued against such confounding for most clonotypes. Out-of-frame TCR alpha sequences shared between twins showed an excess of low generation-probability sequences compared with coincidental sharing between unrelated individuals. Excess twin sharing in beta out-of-frame sequences was weaker because fewer shared sequences lowered the signal-to-noise ratio.

Library generation was performed with 5' RACE. The sample was run on an Illumina HiSeq 2000. A universal primer binding site was introduced by template switching, and a unique molecular identifier was present in the final cDNA, enabling accurate counting of TCR cDNA molecules. First-strand cDNA for TCR alpha and beta chains was synthesized from specific primers in the conserved constant-segment region. To control for contamination, every cDNA library was double barcoded, receiving both a SMART-Mk sample barcode and Illumina barcodes. TruSeq adapter sequences, together with Illumina sample barcodes, were added in two successive PCR steps. Sequencing of the TCR alpha and beta cDNA libraries was done on the Illumina HiSeq platform using custom primers. For the original study's pipeline: MiGEC was used to process raw reads and extract unique molecular identifiers, and MiXCR was used to find CDR3 positions. For each individual, recombination models were inferred using an EM algorithm with the repgenHMM and IGoR tools. Shared clonotypes were analyzed with the tcR package in R, and sharing was normalized by the product of cloneset sizes. To study raw recombination free of thymic and clonal selection effects, out-of-frame nonproductive sequences were analyzed. In-frame beta chains were kept once TCRdb had trimmed the public reads at Q25 with fastp and called clones with MiXCR. Each entry merges the rows of one CDR3 protein and shows their most common DNA and genes. These V and J calls originate from TCRdb's pipeline instead of the authors' own analysis. The sample table holds roughly 490,000 distinct CDR3 sequences, of which 14% were seen once. The ten largest clones add up to approximately 1% of the sample.

A word on this clonotype: Its antigen is unknown. No per-base quality is available; no much larger clone lies one base away.

V is pared back by 1 base and J by 4 bases, with 16 bases lying between the germline termini. Reading from cysteine to phenylalanine, the CDR3 counts 16 amino acids. CDR3 DNA is the only sequence kept; it has 48 bases, read in frame from the first base. CDR1 SGHTA and CDR2 FQGNSA were looked up in the germline V gene. Every donor was a healthy Caucasian. The twin cohort consisted of three pairs of female monozygotic twins, all aged roughly 18 to 29 years. CD4+ and CD8+ T cell populations were isolated with positive isolation kits from Invitrogen. Separately, the same data were catalogued under a study of yellow fever vaccine responses in identical twins. That second publication adds: According to the authors, in identical twins the way T cells responded to vaccination appeared partly convergent and partly personalized. In identical twins, the study followed T cell clones that responded to the vaccine with precision.

The receptor was derived from a woman under 30 in good health. This chain joins TRBV7-2 to TRBJ2-5; a confident D gene designation cannot be given. The sample consisted of CD4+ T cells sorted from blood. The nucleotide sequence reads TGTGCCAGCAGCTTAGTTCGGGCTGGACCCAGAGAGACCCAGTACTTC. Its product reads: CASSLVRAGPRETQYF.